This TCR beta chain is drawn from a study of blood T cells in healthy people across ages. This clonotype has a count of ten or more. Antigen: not known. Primers used in a second PCR of roughly 6 to 12 cycles were a sample-barcoded 5' primer and a J-beta primer mix. The template-switch adaptor, which had 12 random nucleotides, put a tag on each cDNA molecule. TCRdb recomputed calls from the 5' RACE reads with MiXCR, one row per CDR3 protein. The table has fewer than 750,000 distinct CDR3 sequences, about 51% seen once. Study-level findings and limits: Calculation of diversity from one million T cells yielded estimates considered to be underestimates.

V lost 6 bases and J 2 bases, leaving 14 bases between the germline ends. CDR1 is MNHEY and CDR2 is SVGAGI in the germline V gene. There are 14 residues in the CDR3. This sequence originates from a woman older than 75 in good health. The chain couples TRBV6-5 to TRBJ2-7, with D tentatively TRBD1 or TRBD2 (5 bases each). Material: blood. The CDR3 DNA follows: TGTGCCAGCAGCTCCAACCGGGACGCCTACGAGCAGTACTTC. This sequence encodes CASSSNRDAYEQYF.